This T cell receptor (beta chain) appears in the sequencing data of a study of T cell responses to AZD1222 COVID-19 vaccine. The CDR3 runs 17 residues. Germline V gene lookup returns CDR1 LNHDA and CDR2 SQIVND (reference sequence). The trim removed 4 bases at V and 5 bases at J, leaving 12 bases unmatched. The data were produced by immunoSEQ multiplex PCR, yet TCRdb's version contains in-frame clones alone and is incomplete. There are tens of thousands of clones in the sample; around nine tenths occur only once, and 4% to 6% lies in the top ten. Notes on this clone: Its specificity is unknown.

Study findings and constraints: When two AZD1222 doses had been given, Spike-specific TCR breadth and depth rose. At baseline, seropositivity was found in only six AZD1222 recipients. Clonal diversity was possibly underestimated, and white British individuals and females predominated among donors.

V and J are TRBV19 and TRBJ2-1; 9 bases fit TRBD2. This specimen was peripheral blood, taken on day 0 of MenACWY control vaccination. This sequence was found in an adult in good health. The CDR3 spells CASSKGGASGVHNEQFF. The CDR3 DNA is TGTGCCAGTAGTAAAGGTGGGGCTAGCGGGGTCCACAATGAGCAGTTCTTC.